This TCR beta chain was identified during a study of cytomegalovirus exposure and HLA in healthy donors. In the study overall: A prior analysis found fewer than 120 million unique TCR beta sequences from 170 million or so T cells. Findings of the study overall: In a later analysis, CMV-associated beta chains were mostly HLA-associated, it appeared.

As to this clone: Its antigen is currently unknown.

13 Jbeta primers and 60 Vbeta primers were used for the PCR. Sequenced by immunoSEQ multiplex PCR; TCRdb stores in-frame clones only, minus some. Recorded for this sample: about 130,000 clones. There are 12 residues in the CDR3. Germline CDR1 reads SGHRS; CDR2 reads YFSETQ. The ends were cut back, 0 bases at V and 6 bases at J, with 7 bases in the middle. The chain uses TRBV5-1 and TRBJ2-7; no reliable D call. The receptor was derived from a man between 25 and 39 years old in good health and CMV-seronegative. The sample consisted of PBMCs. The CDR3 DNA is TGCGCCAGCAGCTTGGTTTACGGCGAGCAGTACTTC. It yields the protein CASSLVYGEQYF.